The clone carrying this T cell receptor (beta chain) was picked up a small number of times. Its antigen is not known. The data were obtained in a study of early T cells in non-severe SARS-CoV-2 infection. Study overall: The sequenced material was bulk RNA from unsorted whole blood, and its chains were unpaired.

The CDR3 runs 14 residues. V gave up 3 bases and J gave up 0 bases, with 3 bases separating them. Separate cDNA molecules each had unique molecular identifiers attached to them. TCRdb itself ran the 5' RACE reads through MiXCR, one entry per CDR3 protein. The sample lists around 25,000 distinct CDR3 sequences, less than 7% occurring once. Notes on the study in general: Clonotype matching in VDJdb favored anti-spike CD8 responses and did not capture private and CD4 specificities.

Sequencing was done on a sample of whole blood. The source is an adult who was a healthcare worker with PCR-confirmed SARS-CoV-2 infection or an uninfected control (not recorded which). The chain recombines TRBV12-3 or TRBV12-4 with TRBJ2-6; D uncertain. The CDR3, as DNA: TGTGCCAGCAGTTTCCTCTCTGGGGCCAACGTCCTGACTTTC. Protein sequence: CASSFLSGANVLTF.